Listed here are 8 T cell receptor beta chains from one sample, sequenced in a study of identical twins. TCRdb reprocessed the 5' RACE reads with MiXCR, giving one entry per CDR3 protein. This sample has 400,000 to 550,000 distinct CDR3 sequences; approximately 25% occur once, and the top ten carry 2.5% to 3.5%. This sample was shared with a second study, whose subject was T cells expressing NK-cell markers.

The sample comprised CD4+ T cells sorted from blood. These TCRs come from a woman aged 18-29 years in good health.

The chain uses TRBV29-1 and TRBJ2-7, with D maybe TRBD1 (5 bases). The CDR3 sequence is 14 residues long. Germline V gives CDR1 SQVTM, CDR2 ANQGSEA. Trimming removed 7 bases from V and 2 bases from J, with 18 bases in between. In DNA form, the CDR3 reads TGCAGCGCCCAAGGGGATAGGGCCCCCTACGAGCAGTACTTC. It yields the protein CSAQGDRAPYEQYF.

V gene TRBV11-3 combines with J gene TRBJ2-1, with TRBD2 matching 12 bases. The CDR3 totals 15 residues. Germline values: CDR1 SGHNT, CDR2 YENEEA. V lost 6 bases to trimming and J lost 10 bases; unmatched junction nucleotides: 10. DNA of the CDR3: TGTGCCAGCAGTCCGACTAGCGGGAGAACATACGAGCAGTTCTTC. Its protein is CASSPTSGRTYEQFF.

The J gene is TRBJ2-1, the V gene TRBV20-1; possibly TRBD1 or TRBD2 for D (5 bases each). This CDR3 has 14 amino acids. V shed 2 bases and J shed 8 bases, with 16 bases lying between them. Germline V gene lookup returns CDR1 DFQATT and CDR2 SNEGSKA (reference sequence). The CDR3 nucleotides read TGCAGTGCTAGATCCGGGGTAAGGGACCATGAGCAGTTCTTC. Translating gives CSARSGVRDHEQFF.

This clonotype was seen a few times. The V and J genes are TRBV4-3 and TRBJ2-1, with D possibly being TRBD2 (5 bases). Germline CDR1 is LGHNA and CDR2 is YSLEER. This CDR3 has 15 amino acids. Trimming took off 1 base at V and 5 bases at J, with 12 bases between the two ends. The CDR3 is CASSQGVSGDNEQFF. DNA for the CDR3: TGCGCCAGCAGCCAAGGGGTGAGCGGAGACAATGAGCAGTTCTTC.

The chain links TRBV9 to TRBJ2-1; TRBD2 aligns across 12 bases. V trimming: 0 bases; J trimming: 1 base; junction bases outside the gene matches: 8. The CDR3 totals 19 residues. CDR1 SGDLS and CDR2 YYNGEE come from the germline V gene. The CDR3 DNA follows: TGTGCCAGCAGCGTAGCGGTGACTAGCGGGAGAGCATCCTACAATGAGCAGTTCTTC. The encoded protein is CASSVAVTSGRASYNEQFF.

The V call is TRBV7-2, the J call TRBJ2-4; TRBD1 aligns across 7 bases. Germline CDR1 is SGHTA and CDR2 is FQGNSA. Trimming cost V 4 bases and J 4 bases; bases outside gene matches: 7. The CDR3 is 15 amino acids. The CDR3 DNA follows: TGTGCCAGCAGCTCCCCGACGACAGGGAAAAACATTCAGTACTTC. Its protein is CASSSPTTGKNIQYF.

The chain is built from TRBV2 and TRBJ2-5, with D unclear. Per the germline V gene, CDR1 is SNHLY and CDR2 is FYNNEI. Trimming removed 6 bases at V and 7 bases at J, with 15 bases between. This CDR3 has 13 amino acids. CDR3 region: CASRANHGGTQYF. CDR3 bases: TGTGCCAGCAGGGCAAATCACGGTGGGACCCAGTACTTC.

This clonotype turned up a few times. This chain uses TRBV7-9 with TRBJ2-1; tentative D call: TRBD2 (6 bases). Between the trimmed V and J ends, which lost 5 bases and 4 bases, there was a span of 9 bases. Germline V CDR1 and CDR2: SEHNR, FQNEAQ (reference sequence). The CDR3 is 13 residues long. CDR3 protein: CASSPAGYNEQFF. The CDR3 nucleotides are TGTGCCAGCAGCCCAGCGGGTTACAATGAGCAGTTCTTC.